This TCR beta chain stems from a study of a mutant IDH1 vaccine in newly diagnosed glioma. Study in general: Patients began vaccination 4-6 weeks after radiotherapy alone, or with temozolomide cycles. Visit V12 happened at week 35; visit V13 happened at week 47. Overall study results and limits: No link was apparently found between pseudoprogression and changes in top peripheral T cell clonotypes.

Concerning this clone itself: What it binds is unknown.

Generated by immunoSEQ multiplex PCR, the TCRdb table keeps only in-frame clones and is missing some. The sample has around 60,000 clones, 80% to 85% seen once. Stated time point: week 35, safety follow-up. Alongside topical imiquimod, each dose of vaccine comprised 300 ug of mutant IDH1 20-mer peptide. Germline loops: CDR1 SGHNT, CDR2 YYREEE (reference sequence). J lost 10 bases, V lost 4 bases, and 12 bases had no gene match. The length of the CDR3 is 15 residues. The TCR sequence derives from a man aged 25-45 years with glioma. The V and J genes are TRBV5-4 and TRBJ2-5, with 11 bases aligning to TRBD1. The source was PBMCs, collected from a glioma patient whose treatment included an IDH1 peptide vaccine. CDR3 sequence: CASSRGQGGTKVQYF. The CDR3 bases are TGTGCCAGCAGCAGGGGACAGGGGGGAACAAAGGTCCAGTACTTC. Combining the CDR3 with reference TRBV5-4 and TRBJ2-5 gives the whole variable domain ETGVTQSPTHLIKTRGQQVTLRCSSQSGHNTVSWYQQALGQGPQFIFQYYREEENGRGNFPPRFSGLQFPNYSSELNVNALELDDSALYLCASSRGQGGTKVQYFGPGTRLLVL.